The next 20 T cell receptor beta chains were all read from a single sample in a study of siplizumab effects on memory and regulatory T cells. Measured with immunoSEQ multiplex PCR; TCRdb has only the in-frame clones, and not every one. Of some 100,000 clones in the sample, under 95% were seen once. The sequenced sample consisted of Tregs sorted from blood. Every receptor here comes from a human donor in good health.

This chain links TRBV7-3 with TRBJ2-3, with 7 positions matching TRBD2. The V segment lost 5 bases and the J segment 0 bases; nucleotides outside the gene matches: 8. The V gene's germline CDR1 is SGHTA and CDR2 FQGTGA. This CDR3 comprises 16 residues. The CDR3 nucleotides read TGTGCCAGCAGCCAGGGACTACTCCTTAGCACAGATACGCAGTATTTT. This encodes CASSQGLLLSTDTQYF.

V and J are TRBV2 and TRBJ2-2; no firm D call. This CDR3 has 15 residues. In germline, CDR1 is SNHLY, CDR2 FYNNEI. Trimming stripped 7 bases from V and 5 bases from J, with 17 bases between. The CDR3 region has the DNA TGTGCCAGCAAGGCGGACGGCCGCCTGACCGGGGAGCTGTTTTTT. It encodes CASKADGRLTGELFF.

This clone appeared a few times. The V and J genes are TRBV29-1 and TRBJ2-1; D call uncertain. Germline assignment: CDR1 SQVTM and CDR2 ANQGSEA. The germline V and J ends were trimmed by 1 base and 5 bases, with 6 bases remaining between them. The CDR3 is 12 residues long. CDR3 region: CSVEGIDNEQFF. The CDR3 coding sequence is TGCAGCGTTGAAGGGATCGACAATGAGCAGTTCTTC.

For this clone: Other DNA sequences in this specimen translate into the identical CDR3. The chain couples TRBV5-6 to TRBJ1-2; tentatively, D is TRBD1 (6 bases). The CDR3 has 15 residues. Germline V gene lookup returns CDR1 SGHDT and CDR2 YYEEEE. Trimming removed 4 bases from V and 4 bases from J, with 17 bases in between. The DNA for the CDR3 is TGTGCCAGCAGCCCGCTTGGTGGGGGCCTCTATGGCTACACCTTC. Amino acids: CASSPLGGGLYGYTF.

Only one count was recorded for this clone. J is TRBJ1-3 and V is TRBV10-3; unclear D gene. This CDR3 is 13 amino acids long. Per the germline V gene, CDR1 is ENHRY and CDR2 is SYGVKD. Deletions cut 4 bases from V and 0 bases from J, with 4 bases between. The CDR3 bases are TGTGCCATCAGTGTGAACTCTGGAAACACCATATATTTT. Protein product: CAISVNSGNTIYF.

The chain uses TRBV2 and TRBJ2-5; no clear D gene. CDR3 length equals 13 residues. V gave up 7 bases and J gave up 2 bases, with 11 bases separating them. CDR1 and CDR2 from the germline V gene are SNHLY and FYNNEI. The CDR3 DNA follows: TGTGCCAGCACCCCGGCGGTGCAAGAGACCCAGTACTTC. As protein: CASTPAVQETQYF.

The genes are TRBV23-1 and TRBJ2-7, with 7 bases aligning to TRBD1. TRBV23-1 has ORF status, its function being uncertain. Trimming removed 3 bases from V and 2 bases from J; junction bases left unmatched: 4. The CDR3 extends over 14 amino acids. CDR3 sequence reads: CASSHPDRTYEQYF. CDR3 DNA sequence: TGCGCCAGCAGTCACCCGGACAGGACCTACGAGCAGTACTTC.

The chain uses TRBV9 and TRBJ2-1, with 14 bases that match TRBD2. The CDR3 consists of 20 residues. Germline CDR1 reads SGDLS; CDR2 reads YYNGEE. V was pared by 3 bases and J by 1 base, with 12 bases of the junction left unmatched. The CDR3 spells CASSAAPYRTSGGSYNEQFF. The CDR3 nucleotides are TGTGCCAGCAGCGCAGCCCCATACAGGACTAGCGGGGGGTCCTACAATGAGCAGTTCTTC.

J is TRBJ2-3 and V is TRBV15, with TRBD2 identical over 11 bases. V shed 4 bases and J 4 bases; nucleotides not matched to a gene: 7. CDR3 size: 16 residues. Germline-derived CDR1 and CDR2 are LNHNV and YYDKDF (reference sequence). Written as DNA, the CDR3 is TGTGCCACCAGCATTCCGACTAGCGGGACCCCAGATACGCAGTATTTT. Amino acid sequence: CATSIPTSGTPDTQYF. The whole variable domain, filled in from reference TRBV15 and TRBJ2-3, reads DAMVIQNPRYQVTQFGKPVTLSCSQTLNHNVMYWYQQKSSQAPKLLFHYYDKDFNNEADTPDNFQSRRPNTSFCFLDIRSPGLGDTAMYLCATSIPTSGTPDTQYFGPGTRLTVL.

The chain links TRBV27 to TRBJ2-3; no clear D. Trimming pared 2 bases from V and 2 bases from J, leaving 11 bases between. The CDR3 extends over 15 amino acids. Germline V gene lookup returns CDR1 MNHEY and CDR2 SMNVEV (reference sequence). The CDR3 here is CASSLLVTPTDTQYF. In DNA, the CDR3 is TGTGCCAGCAGTTTACTAGTGACACCCACAGATACGCAGTATTTT.

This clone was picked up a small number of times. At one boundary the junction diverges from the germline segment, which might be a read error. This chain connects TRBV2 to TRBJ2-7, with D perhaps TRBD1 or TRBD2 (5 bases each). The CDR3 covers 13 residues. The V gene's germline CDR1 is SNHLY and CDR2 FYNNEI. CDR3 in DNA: TGTGCCAGCAGCGAAGGAAGGGACGGGGAGCAGTACTTC. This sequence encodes CASSEGRDGEQYF. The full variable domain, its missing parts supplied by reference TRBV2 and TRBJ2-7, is EPEVTQTPSHQVTQMGQEVILRCVPISNHLYFYWYRQILGQKVEFLVSFYNNEISEKSEIFDDQFSVERPDGSNFTLKIRSTKLEDSAMYFCASSEGRDGEQYFGPGTRLTVT.

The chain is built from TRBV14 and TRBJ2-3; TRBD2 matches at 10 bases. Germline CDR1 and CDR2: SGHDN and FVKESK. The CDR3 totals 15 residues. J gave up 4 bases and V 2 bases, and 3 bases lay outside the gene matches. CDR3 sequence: CASSQRLAGPDTQYF. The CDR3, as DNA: TGTGCCAGCAGCCAACGACTAGCGGGTCCAGATACGCAGTATTTT.

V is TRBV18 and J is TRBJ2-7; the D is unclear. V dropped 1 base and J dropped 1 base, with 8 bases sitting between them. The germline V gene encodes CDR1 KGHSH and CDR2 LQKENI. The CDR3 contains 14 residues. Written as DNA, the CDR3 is TGTGCCAGCTCACCACACATCGATTCCTACGAGCAGTACTTC. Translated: CASSPHIDSYEQYF.

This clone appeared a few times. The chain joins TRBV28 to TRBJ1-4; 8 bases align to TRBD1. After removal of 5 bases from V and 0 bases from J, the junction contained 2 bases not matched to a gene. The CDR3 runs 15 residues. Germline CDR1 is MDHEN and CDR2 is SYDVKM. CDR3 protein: CASSPQGATNEKLFF. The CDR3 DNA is TGTGCCAGCAGTCCACAGGGGGCAACTAATGAAAAACTGTTTTTT.

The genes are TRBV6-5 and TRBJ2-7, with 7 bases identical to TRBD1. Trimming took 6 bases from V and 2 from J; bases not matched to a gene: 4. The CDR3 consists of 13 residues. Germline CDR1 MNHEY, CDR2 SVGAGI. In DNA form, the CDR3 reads TGTGCCAGCAGGAAGACAGGGACCTACGAGCAGTACTTC. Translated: CASRKTGTYEQYF.

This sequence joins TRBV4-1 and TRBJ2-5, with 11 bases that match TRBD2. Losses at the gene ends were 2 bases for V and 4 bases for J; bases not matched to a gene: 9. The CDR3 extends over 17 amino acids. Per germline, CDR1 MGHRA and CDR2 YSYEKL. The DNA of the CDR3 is TGCGCCAGCAGCCAAAGTTTCACTAGCGGGAGAGGAGAGACCCAGTACTTC. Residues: CASSQSFTSGRGETQYF.

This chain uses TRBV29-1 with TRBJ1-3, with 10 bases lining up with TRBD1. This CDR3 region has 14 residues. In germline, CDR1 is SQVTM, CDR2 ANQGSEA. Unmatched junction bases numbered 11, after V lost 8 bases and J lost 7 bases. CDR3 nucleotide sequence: TGCAGCTCCCGGACAGGGGGAAATTGGAACACCATATATTTT. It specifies CSSRTGGNWNTIYF.

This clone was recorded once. The CDR3 loop is CASSLPGNSGNTIYF. The DNA for the CDR3 is TGTGCCAGCAGCTTACCTGGTAACTCTGGAAACACCATATATTTT. The chain combines TRBV7-8 with TRBJ1-3; D unclear. The V and J ends lost 2 bases and 0 bases respectively, with 8 bases between them. The CDR3 totals 15 residues. The germline CDR1 and CDR2 sequences are SGHVS and FQNEAQ.

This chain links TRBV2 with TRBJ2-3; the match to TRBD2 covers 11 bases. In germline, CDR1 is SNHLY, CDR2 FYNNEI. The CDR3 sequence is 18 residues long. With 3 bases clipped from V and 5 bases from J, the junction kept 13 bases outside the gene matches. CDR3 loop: CASSEHSGRAELLDTQYF. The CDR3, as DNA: TGTGCCAGCAGTGAGCATAGCGGGAGGGCCGAATTACTAGATACGCAGTATTTT.

CDR3 sequence: CASSQDQLAGPGELFF. The CDR3 DNA reads as TGTGCCAGCAGCCAAGACCAACTAGCGGGACCCGGGGAGCTGTTTTTT. J is TRBJ2-2 and V is TRBV4-2, with TRBD2 matching over 10 bases. Germline V gives CDR1 LGHNA, CDR2 YNFKEQ. V was clipped by 0 bases and J by 6 bases; unmatched bases: 4. The CDR3 has 16 amino acids.